These 18 T cell receptor beta chains were sequenced from one sample in a study of T-cell reconstitution after alpha-beta-depleted transplantation in children. Preparation of the TCRbeta library was carried out with unique molecular identifiers. TCRdb used MiXCR to reprocess the PCR reads, holding one entry per CDR3 protein. The sample records about 980,000 distinct CDR3 sequences, roughly 31% being singletons. The sequencing here drew on PBMCs, mostly from graft donor cells, taken 360 days after TCRalphabeta/CD19-depleted stem cell transplant. The origin of the receptors is a boy less than two years old who had a stem cell transplant for SCID, so the T cells may come from the graft donor.

A few counts support this clonotype. The V call is TRBV5-6, the J call TRBJ2-7; the D gene is possibly TRBD1 (5 bases). The ends were cut back, 1 base at V and 4 bases at J, with 12 bases in the middle. The CDR3 sequence is 14 residues long. Germline assignment: CDR1 SGHDT and CDR2 YYEEEE. The CDR3 DNA reads TGTGCCAGCAGCTTGTACGGACAAACTTACGAGCAGTACTTC. This sequence encodes CASSLYGQTYEQYF. The full variable domain, with the rest looked up from reference TRBV5-6 and TRBJ2-7, is DAGVTQSPTHLIKTRGQQVTLRCSPKSGHDTVSWYQQALGQGPQFIFQYYEEEERQRGNFPDRFSGHQFPNYSSELNVNALLLGDSALYLCASSLYGQTYEQYFGPGTRLTVT.

This clonotype appeared a few times. J is TRBJ2-3 and V is TRBV21-1. TRBV21-1 is tagged as a pseudogene. This CDR3 spans 12 amino acids. The CDR3 bases are TGTGCCAGCAGAATATTTTCAGATACGCAGTATTTT. Translating it yields CASRIFSDTQYF.

With regard to this clonotype: At one end, the junction sequence differs from germline, possibly due to a read error. The chain employs TRBV12-3 or TRBV12-4 and TRBJ1-1; D may be TRBD1 (6 bases). The CDR3 length is 14 residues. The CDR3 coding sequence is TGTGCCAGCATTTTACGGGCAGGGGACACTGAAGCTTTCTTT. This translates into CASILRAGDTEAFF.

The V and J genes are TRBV11-2 and TRBJ2-7; D not resolved. V lost 2 bases to trimming and J lost 9 bases, with 14 bases between them. CDR3 size: 13 residues. Germline V gene lookup returns CDR1 SGHAT and CDR2 FQNNGV. CDR3 sequence: CASSLSATLGQYF. The CDR3 nucleotides read TGTGCCAGCAGCTTATCCGCGACCCTAGGGCAGTACTTC.

This clonotype showed up just a few times. The rearrangement uses TRBV20-1 and TRBJ2-1; D is unclear. The CDR3 covers 12 residues. CDR1 and CDR2 (germline): DFQATT, SNEGSKA (reference sequence). Trimming stripped 3 bases from V and 6 bases from J, with 9 bases between. For the CDR3, the DNA is TGCAGTGCTAGCCCTAGACGCAATGAGCAGTTCTTC. Protein product: CSASPRRNEQFF.

The V gene is TRBV7-9, the J gene TRBJ1-5; unclear D gene. V was trimmed by 3 bases and J by 3 bases, leaving 6 bases between them. This CDR3 contains 13 residues. Germline-derived CDR1 and CDR2 are SEHNR and FQNEAQ (reference sequence). The CDR3 coding sequence is TGTGCCAGCAGCTTGGACTACAATCAGCCCCAGCATTTT. This gives the protein CASSLDYNQPQHF.

The V and J genes are TRBV6-5 and TRBJ2-2; no definite D call. V lost 6 bases, J lost 8 bases, and 7 bases lay in between. Looked up from germline, CDR1 is MNHEY and CDR2 is SVGAGI. The CDR3 contains 11 residues. The CDR3 loop reads CASSKMGELFF. The CDR3, as DNA: TGTGCCAGCAGCAAAATGGGGGAGCTGTTTTTT.

V is TRBV9 and J is TRBJ1-5; perhaps TRBD1 as D (5 bases). Trimming left V 3 bases short and J 1 base short, with 17 bases between. This CDR3 spans 17 amino acids. CDR1 is SGDLS, CDR2 YYNGEE, per germline. The CDR3 coding sequence is TGTGCCAGCAGCGGACCCCGGGGGGGATGGAGCAATCAGCCCCAGCATTTT. As protein: CASSGPRGGWSNQPQHF.

This clonotype was recorded many times. The chain uses TRBV4-3 and TRBJ2-2, with TRBD1 matching 11 bases. There are 17 residues in the CDR3. CDR1 LGHNA and CDR2 YSLEER come from the germline V gene. V was pared by 3 bases and J by 1 base, with 4 bases of the junction left unmatched. CDR3 bases: TGCGCCAGCAGCCACCTGGGACAGGGGGGGAACACCGGGGAGCTGTTTTTT. This gives the protein CASSHLGQGGNTGELFF.

V is TRBV12-3 or TRBV12-4 and J is TRBJ1-1; 9 bases align to TRBD1. The CDR3 is 13 residues long. V was clipped by 10 bases and J by 1 base; unmatched bases: 4. The CDR3 DNA follows: TGTGCCACCGAGACAGGGGGGAACACTGAAGCTTTCTTT. Its translation: CATETGGNTEAFF.

This clonotype was seen a single time. The rearrangement joins TRBV20-1 to TRBJ1-5, with TRBD1 matching over 10 bases. The germline gives CDR1 DFQATT, CDR2 SNEGSKA (reference sequence). The CDR3 loop spans 16 amino acids. The ends lost 2 bases at V and 4 bases at J; junction bases unmatched: 8. DNA for the CDR3: TGCAGTGCTAGATCCCGACAGGGGGCCTCAAATCAGCCCCAGCATTTT. As protein: CSARSRQGASNQPQHF.

The table lists this clonotype with a few counts. This chain links TRBV2 with TRBJ2-5; D is undetermined. Trimming removed 2 bases at V and 2 bases at J, with 9 bases between. Looked up from germline, CDR1 is SNHLY and CDR2 is FYNNEI. The CDR3 sequence is 14 residues long. This chain's CDR3 is CASSERAPQETQYF. The CDR3 bases are TGTGCCAGCAGTGAAAGGGCTCCACAAGAGACCCAGTACTTC.

The V and J genes are TRBV20-1 and TRBJ1-1; D might be TRBD1 (5 bases). This CDR3 comprises 14 residues. With 3 bases removed from V and 7 bases from J, the gap between germline ends came to 18 bases. Germline V CDR1 and CDR2: DFQATT, SNEGSKA (reference sequence). The CDR3 DNA follows: TGCAGTGCTAGGCCTTGGAAGGGGACTTATGAAGCTTTCTTT. Amino acids: CSARPWKGTYEAFF.

In this sample, this clonotype turned up a few times. The rearrangement uses TRBV5-1 and TRBJ2-3, with a weak D call TRBD2 (5 bases). The V end lost 0 bases, the J end lost 2 bases, and 13 bases lay between the germline ends. CDR1 is SGHRS, CDR2 YFSETQ, per germline. The CDR3 length is 16 residues. CDR3: CASSLASSGTTDTQYF. In DNA form, the CDR3 reads TGCGCCAGCAGCTTGGCCTCGAGCGGTACCACAGATACGCAGTATTTT.

The chain links TRBV27 to TRBJ1-4; 9 nucleotides align to TRBD1. The J segment lost 8 bases and the V segment lost 6 bases, leaving 10 bases of the junction unmatched. CDR1 MNHEY and CDR2 SMNVEV come from the germline V gene (reference sequence). The CDR3 runs to 15 residues. DNA for the CDR3: TGTGCCAGCAGAACAGGGGGCGGAGGGAACGAAAAACTGTTTTTT. Its translation is CASRTGGGGNEKLFF.

As concerns this clonotype: Since the CDR3 does not end with the conserved phenylalanine or tryptophan, this likely comes from a read error. The chain links TRBV19 to TRBJ2-7; D gene ambiguous. CDR1 and CDR2 (germline): LNHDA, SQIVND (reference sequence). Trimming took off 4 bases at V and 6 bases at J, with 10 bases between the two ends. The CDR3 runs 12 residues. CDR3 sequence (DNA): TGTGCCAGTAGTACGCCAATGGGCGAGCAGTACTAC. Its translation is CASSTPMGEQYY.

The chain employs TRBV28 and TRBJ2-1; D gene uncertain. CDR1 and CDR2 (germline): MDHEN, SYDVKM. V lost 10 bases to trimming and J lost 4 bases, with 14 bases between them. The CDR3 covers 13 residues. This CDR3 reads CATASTPYNEQFF. The CDR3 DNA is TGTGCCACCGCCTCTACTCCTTACAATGAGCAGTTCTTC.

This clonotype was seen ten or more times. The rearrangement uses TRBV24-1 and TRBJ2-2; D remains unclear. V was cut by 2 bases and J by 2 bases, with 8 bases left in between. The V gene's germline CDR1 is KGHDR and CDR2 SFDVKD. This CDR3 is 15 amino acids long. The CDR3 sequence is CATSDSVVNTGELFF. The CDR3 bases are TGTGCCACCAGTGATTCGGTGGTTAACACCGGGGAGCTGTTTTTT.